This entry is about one T cell receptor beta chain. This CDR3 spans 16 amino acids. V lost 4 bases to trimming and J lost 5 bases; unmatched junction nucleotides: 9. Germline CDR1 is MDHEN and CDR2 is SYDVKM. This entry belongs to a study of T cells in Graves' hyperthyroidism and ophthalmopathy. Stable Graves' hyperthyroidism meant no ophthalmopathy progression within 18 months. TCR beta CDR3 sequences were amplified from RNA transcripts. The primer set for the first-round RT-PCR of the TCR CDR3 was HTBI. MiXCR was run by TCRdb on the multiplex PCR reads, yielding one entry per CDR3 protein. The table includes some 560,000 distinct CDR3 sequences, 14% detected once.

The source material was blood. The V and J genes are TRBV28 and TRBJ2-3, with 10 bases aligning to TRBD2. The sequence came from a woman between 35 and 50 years old with Graves' hyperthyroidism. DNA for the CDR3: TGTGCCAGCAGTTCCCGCCTAGCGGGAGATCAAGATACGCAGTATTTT. This gives the protein CASSSRLAGDQDTQYF. The entire variable domain, with the rest obtained from reference TRBV28 and TRBJ2-3, is as follows: DVKVTQSSRYLVKRTGEKVFLECVQDMDHENMFWYRQDPGLGLRLIYFSYDVKMKEKGDIPEGYSVSREKKERFSLILESASTNQTSMYLCASSSRLAGDQDTQYFGPGTRLTVL.